This T cell receptor beta chain was sequenced in a study of T cell responses to AZD1222 COVID-19 vaccine. The study, taken as a whole, reports: Spike-specific TCR depth and breadth grew after two AZD1222 doses. Nearly half of spike-specific TCRs reportedly go after variant regions that carry no mutations.

The V and J ends lost 7 bases and 5 bases respectively, with 20 bases between them. The CDR3 runs to 14 residues. CDR1 SQVTM and CDR2 ANQGSEA come from the germline V gene. TCRdb's copy holds only in-frame clones and misses some; the assay was immunoSEQ multiplex PCR. The sample lists roughly 200,000 clones; 85% to 95% were seen once. Turning to this clone: Its antigen is undetermined.

The chain is built from TRBV29-1 and TRBJ1-1, with D tentatively TRBD1 (5 bases). The clonotype was recovered from an adult who received the MenACWY meningococcal vaccine as a control. The sample was peripheral blood, taken 28 days after the second dose of the MenACWY control vaccine. The CDR3 region is CSATEAGRRTEAFF. Written as DNA, the CDR3 is TGCAGCGCAACGGAAGCAGGGAGGAGGACTGAAGCTTTCTTT.